This TCR beta chain is from a study of tumor-infiltrating lymphocytes in primary liver carcinoma (dated by TCRdb to the late 2010s). Study-level background: Between November 2015 and March 2016, five patients in China with histopathologically diagnosed primary liver carcinoma had surgical resection. Across five regions of each liver tumor, along with adjacent normal tissue and blood, the study brought together TCRbeta repertoire sequencing, expression microarrays and whole-exome sequencing. A total of approximately 35 specimens from 5 patients, comprising approximately 25 tumor regions, 5 adjacent noncancerous liver tissues and 5 peripheral blood samples, were covered by TCRbeta repertoire sequencing. Hepatocellular carcinoma (four) or combined HCC and intrahepatic cholangiocarcinoma (one) was present in the five patients, who were three men and two women aged 30 to 69 years. The tumors of the five patients were staged as T1-T3 N0M0, with maximum diameters ranging from about 4.2 to 10 cm. Technical replicate repertoires showed high reproducibility, with mean shared-clone rates about 0.88 and correlation coefficients above 0.95. Each sample produced about 3.5 to 8 million productive TCRbeta reads, and read depth showed no significant difference between tissue types. What the work shows at the level of the full study, not this receptor alone: Compared with blood, tumors had a significantly larger share of the repertoire taken up by the top 250 clones (p = 0.039). Bulk unsorted samples precluded comparing CD4+ and CD8+ T cell repertoires. Because sequencing covered only the TCR beta chain and unpaired alpha chains were not captured, true repertoire diversity is likely underestimated. Only 4 or 5 patients were included in the study, and the authors note that the findings should be validated in a larger study. Repertoire overlap was higher between tumor regions (mean roughly 35%) than tumor-adjacent (17%) or tumor-blood (approximately 14%) pairs, consistent with antigen-driven expansion.

CDR1 and CDR2 were assigned from the germline V gene (reference sequence) as SGHNT and YYREEE. The CDR3 has 14 amino acids, counting the end cysteine and phenylalanine. Here the CDR3 DNA is all that survives: 42 bases in frame from base 1. Blood RNA was extracted from unsorted whole blood with TRIzol reagent; germline DNA came from the DNeasy Blood & Tissue kit. Patients had chronic HBV infection and were treatment-naive at sampling. Approximately 4.1 milliliters of peripheral blood were collected into K2EDTA tubes before surgery. A constant-region primer and ProtoScript II reverse transcriptase were used to reverse-transcribe TCRbeta-specific cDNA from roughly 0.5 ug total RNA. TCRbeta libraries were built with three nested multiplex PCR rounds, a slightly modified ARM-PCR procedure. Each of the first two PCR rounds ran for approximately 9 cycles and used multiplex TRBV1-TRBV30 forward primers together with a Cbeta reverse primer. Sample barcodes and Illumina adapters were added in a final 25-cycle PCR with Deep VentR polymerase. Before sequencing, amplicons between 200 and 500 bp were purified from gel using a QIAquick gel extraction kit. TCRbeta amplicons were sequenced on an Illumina HiSeq 2500 with 250-bp paired-end reads. The source study handled its data this way. Trimmomatic v0.33 was used to quality-trim the reads, and FLASH v1.2.11 was used to merge paired reads so that full CDR3 sequences could be recovered. V, D and J germline segments were assigned to the rearranged TCRbeta sequences using MiGEC v1.2.1b. Clonotype statistics, along with Shannon-Wiener diversity indices, were calculated using VDJtools v1.0.0. Except for diversity analysis, only each sample's 250 most abundant clonotypes were used in subsequent analyses to reduce sampling bias. TCRdb passed the public sequencing reads through fastp at Q25 and MiXCR, retaining productive beta sequences. Rows with a matching CDR3 protein are joined into one entry that keeps the most common DNA and genes. The V and J calls shown here were made by TCRdb, not taken from the authors' results. The sample has approximately 330,000 distinct CDR3 sequences on record, roughly two thirds of them singletons. The ten largest make up about 6.3% of the sample.

As concerns this clonotype: No cognate antigen has been identified for it. A much larger clone is a single base away; this may be a read error.

The receptor's source is a man aged 35-49 years with primary liver carcinoma and hepatitis B virus infection. The chain couples TRBV5-4 to TRBJ2-1, with a weak D call of TRBD2 (5 bases match). Sequenced material: peripheral blood. The sequence in DNA is TGTGCCTGCAGCAACGGACTCAACTACAATGAGCAGTTCTTC. Its coded protein is CACSNGLNYNEQFF.